This T cell receptor (beta chain) was recovered during a study of T cell responses to AZD1222 COVID-19 vaccine. Clones were read by immunoSEQ multiplex PCR, and TCRdb kept only the in-frame ones, dropping some. The table lists about 130,000 clones, about 93% of them singletons. Germline assignment: CDR1 KGHSH and CDR2 LQKENI. V was trimmed by 0 bases and J by 3 bases, leaving 9 bases between them. The length of the CDR3 is 14 residues. This chain connects TRBV18 to TRBJ2-7; a possible D gene is TRBD2 (7 bases). Sequences were derived from peripheral blood, sampled 28 days after the second AZD1222 dose. The sequence came from an adult who received the AZD1222 COVID-19 vaccine. CDR3 coding DNA: TGTGCCAGCTCACCACCCGGGGGGCACTACGAGCAGTACTTC. The encoded protein is CASSPPGGHYEQYF. Together with reference TRBV18 and TRBJ2-7, the CDR3 gives the full variable domain: NAGVMQNPRHLVRRRGQEARLRCSPMKGHSHVYWYRQLPEEGLKFMVYLQKENIIDESGMPKERFSAEFPKEGPSILRIQQVVRGDSAAYFCASSPPGGHYEQYFGPGTRLTVT.